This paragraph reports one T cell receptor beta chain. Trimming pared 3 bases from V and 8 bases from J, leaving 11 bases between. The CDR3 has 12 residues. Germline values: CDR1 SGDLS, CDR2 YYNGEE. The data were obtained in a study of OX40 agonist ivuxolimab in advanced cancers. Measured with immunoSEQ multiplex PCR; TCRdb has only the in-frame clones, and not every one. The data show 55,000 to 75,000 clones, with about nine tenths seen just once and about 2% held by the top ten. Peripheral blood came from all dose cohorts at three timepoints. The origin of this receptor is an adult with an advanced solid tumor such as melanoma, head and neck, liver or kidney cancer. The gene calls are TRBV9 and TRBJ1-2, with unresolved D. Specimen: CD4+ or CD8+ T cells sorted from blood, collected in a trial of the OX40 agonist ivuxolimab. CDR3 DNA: TGTGCCAGCAGCGGAGGAACGCGGGGCTACACCTTC. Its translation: CASSGGTRGYTF.